Sequencing of this T cell receptor (beta chain) was carried out in a study of blood T cells in healthy people across ages (dated by TCRdb to 2014 to 2015). For the wider study: In model experiments, roughly one uniquely barcoded TCR beta cDNA molecule per two T cells was captured by template switching. For two donors (one aged 18 to 30 and one aged 80 or older), the study analyzed two additional independent replicas of 1 million unique cDNA reads from the same blood draw. Donors were grouped into four age groups: young (average 16 years), middle-aged (39), aged (around 66) and long-lived (around 80). Using deep sequencing normalized with unique cDNA molecular identifiers, the study measured how TCR beta repertoire diversity changes with age. Study-wide conclusions, independent of this receptor: The percentage of naive T cells measured by flow cytometry correlated strongly with observed TCR beta diversity. Since profiling was done on bulk unsorted PBMCs, naive and antigen-experienced compartments could not be conclusively compared. Compared with the aged group, the long-lived group had more naive CD4+ T cells, fewer expanded clones and increased TCR diversity, a pattern suggesting age selection. Observed TCR beta diversity per million T cells fell roughly linearly with age, and a significant reduction was already apparent by age roughly 41. Donor CMV infection status was unknown, potentially confounding age-related changes in expanded clonotypes. Estimates of total diversity based on one million sequenced T cells were considered lower bounds and underestimates.

Donors were approximately 42 systemically healthy Caucasian individuals from Russia aged roughly 6 to 90 years. Each donor gave 8 to 10 milliliters of peripheral blood, drawn into EDTA-treated Vacutainer tubes. Ficoll-Paque density-gradient centrifugation was used to isolate PBMCs, with at least 6.5 million per sample. Trizol reagent was used to extract total RNA from the PBMCs, yielding at least 6 micrograms per sample. Naive CD45RAhigh/CD27high T cell percentages were measured by flow cytometry on a PBMC aliquot from every donor. The library was made by 5' RACE. The sequencing machine was an Illumina HiSeq 2500. A second PCR of about 7 to 12 cycles was performed with a sample-barcoded 5' primer and a J-beta primer mix. A template-switch 5' adaptor carrying 12 random nucleotides introduced a unique molecular identifier onto each TCR beta cDNA molecule. Each sample yielded at least 3 million CDR3-containing paired-end reads. First-strand cDNA synthesis was performed from all RNA using the Mint cDNA synthesis kit, with priming by a TRBC-specific oligonucleotide. All cDNA was treated with uracil-DNA glycosylase and then went through a first 18-cycle PCR with the universal primers M1SS and BC2_uni_R. The original pipeline was this. For normalization, 1 million high-quality reads were randomly selected from each sample, with every read carrying a distinct molecular identifier. Reads sharing molecular identifiers were discarded rather than binned into consensus sequences. CDR3 identification, clonotype clustering and error correction used MiTCR with a Q25 quality threshold and the strictest error-elimination algorithm. A nonparametric unseen species model using Euler transformation provided a lower-bound estimate of total TCR beta diversity. TCRdb reprocessed the public reads (quality trimming at Q25 with fastp, clone calling with MiXCR) and kept in-frame beta chains. Entries that share a CDR3 protein sequence are merged under the most common genes and DNA. The V and J calls reflect TCRdb's pipeline rather than the authors' work. Here the sample has about 800,000 distinct CDR3 sequences; 25% occur a single time. The top ten hold approximately 3.7% of the sample.

From its cysteine to its phenylalanine, the CDR3 spans 15 amino acids. The retained sequence is limited to the CDR3, 45 bases, with the frame set at the first base. V and J are trimmed by 6 bases and 5 bases, and the gene matches miss 7 bases of the junction. Via the germline V gene (reference sequence), CDR1 is SEHNR and CDR2 FQNEAQ. In this sample, this clonotype turned up a few times. Its target antigen remains unknown. Per-base qualities were not stored, and no clone one base away is much larger. The data were also submitted as part of a second study, on T cells of mothers and their children. From the second report: Nine systemically healthy Caucasian individuals, comprising three mothers and their six children, were included as donors. cDNA synthesis used all of the extracted RNA, with 1.5 ug of RNA in each 15 ul reaction. In the second PCR, sample barcodes and 2-4 random nucleotides were introduced via the M1S primer. Each mother yielded over 8.5 million TCR beta CDR3 reads and each child 3 million or so reads. Thymic selection similarly shapes TCR recombination output in related and unrelated pairs, with minor effect from inherited differences. Normalized repertoire overlap was always slightly but never significantly higher in related than unrelated mother-child pairs. No persistent microchimeric T cell clones were found, with a detection sensitivity of approximately 110 clones per million clonotypes. Deep NGS was used in the study to compare the TCR beta repertoires of mothers and children and to look for features that separate related mother-child pairs from unrelated individuals. The mean age was about 37 +/- 4 years for the mothers and approximately 11 +/- 4 years for the children. After adapters were ligated using NEBNext reagents, the libraries underwent 100+100 nt paired-end sequencing on an Illumina HiSeq 2000. Mother and child libraries were prepared a month apart and sequenced in separate runs to prevent cross-contamination. For each donor, between roughly 500,000 and 2,200,000 distinct TCR beta clonotypes were identified. Naive TCR beta clonotypes were estimated from low-frequency clonotypes matched to each donor's FACS-determined naive share, without sorting.

Sequencing was performed on blood. This chain is built from TRBV7-9 and TRBJ2-5, with TRBD1 matching 12 junction bases. The clonotype originates from a boy younger than 18 in good health. In nucleotides, the sequence is TGTGCCAGCAGGACCGGGACAGGGGGCGTTGAGACCCAGTACTTC. It codes for CASRTGTGGVETQYF.